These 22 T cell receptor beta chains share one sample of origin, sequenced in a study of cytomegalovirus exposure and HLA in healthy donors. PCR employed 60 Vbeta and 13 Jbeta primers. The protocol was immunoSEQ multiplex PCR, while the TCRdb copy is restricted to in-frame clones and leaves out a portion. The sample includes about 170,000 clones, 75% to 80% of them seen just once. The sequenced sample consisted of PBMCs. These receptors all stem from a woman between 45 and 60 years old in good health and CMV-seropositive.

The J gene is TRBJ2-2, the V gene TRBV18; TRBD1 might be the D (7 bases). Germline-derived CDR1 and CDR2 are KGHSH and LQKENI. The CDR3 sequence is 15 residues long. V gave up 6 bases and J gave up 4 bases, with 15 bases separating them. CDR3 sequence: CASSGGQTSTGELFF. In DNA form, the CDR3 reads TGTGCCAGCTCGGGGGGACAGACCAGCACCGGGGAGCTGTTTTTT. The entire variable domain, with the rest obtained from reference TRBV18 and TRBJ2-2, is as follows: NAGVMQNPRHLVRRRGQEARLRCSPMKGHSHVYWYRQLPEEGLKFMVYLQKENIIDESGMPKERFSAEFPKEGPSILRIQQVVRGDSAAYFCASSGGQTSTGELFFGEGSRLTVL.

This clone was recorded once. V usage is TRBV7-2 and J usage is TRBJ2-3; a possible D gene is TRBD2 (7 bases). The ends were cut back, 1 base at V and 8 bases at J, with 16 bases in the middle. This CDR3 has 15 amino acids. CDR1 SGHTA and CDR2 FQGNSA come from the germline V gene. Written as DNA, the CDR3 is TGTGCCAGCAGCTTAGTTAGGGGGGGTTTGGGTACGCAGTATTTT. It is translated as CASSLVRGGLGTQYF.

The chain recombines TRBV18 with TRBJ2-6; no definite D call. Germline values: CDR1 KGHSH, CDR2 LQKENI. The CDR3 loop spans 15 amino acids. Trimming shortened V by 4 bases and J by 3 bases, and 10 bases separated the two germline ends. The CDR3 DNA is TGTGCCAGCTCACTCACTATTGATGGGGCCAACGTCCTGACTTTC. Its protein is CASSLTIDGANVLTF.

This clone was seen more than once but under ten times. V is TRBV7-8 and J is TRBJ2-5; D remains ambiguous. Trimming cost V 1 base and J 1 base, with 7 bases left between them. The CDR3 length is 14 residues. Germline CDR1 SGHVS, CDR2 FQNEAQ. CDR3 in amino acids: CASSLVGSQETQYF. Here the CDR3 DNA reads TGTGCCAGCAGCTTAGTGGGCAGCCAAGAGACCCAGTACTTC. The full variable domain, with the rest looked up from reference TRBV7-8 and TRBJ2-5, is GAGVSQSPRYKVAKRGQDVALRCDPISGHVSLFWYQQALGQGPEFLTYFQNEAQLDKSGLPSDRFFAERPEGSVSTLKIQRTQQEDSAVYLCASSLVGSQETQYFGPGTRLLVL.

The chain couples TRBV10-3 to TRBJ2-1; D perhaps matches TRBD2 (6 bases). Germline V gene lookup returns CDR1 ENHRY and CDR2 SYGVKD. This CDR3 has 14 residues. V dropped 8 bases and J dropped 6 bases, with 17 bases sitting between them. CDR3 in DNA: TGTGCCATCTTAGATCTGGCCGGGGGCAATGAGCAGTTCTTC. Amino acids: CAILDLAGGNEQFF.

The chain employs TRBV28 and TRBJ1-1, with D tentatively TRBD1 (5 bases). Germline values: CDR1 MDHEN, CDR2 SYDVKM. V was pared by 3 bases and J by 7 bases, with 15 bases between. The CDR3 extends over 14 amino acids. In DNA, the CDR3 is TGTGCCAGCAGTTTCCTCAGGGTAGCGGGTGAAGCTTTCTTT. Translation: CASSFLRVAGEAFF.

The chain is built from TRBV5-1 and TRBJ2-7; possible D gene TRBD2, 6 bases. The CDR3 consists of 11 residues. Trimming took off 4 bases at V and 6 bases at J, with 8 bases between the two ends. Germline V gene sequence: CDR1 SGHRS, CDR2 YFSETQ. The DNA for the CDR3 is TGCGCCAGCAGCCAGGAGGGCGAGCAGTACTTC. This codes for CASSQEGEQYF. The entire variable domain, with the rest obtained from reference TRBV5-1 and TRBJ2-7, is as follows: KAGVTQTPRYLIKTRGQQVTLSCSPISGHRSVSWYQQTPGQGLQFLFEYFSETQRNKGNFPGRFSGRQFSNSRSEMNVSTLELGDSALYLCASSQEGEQYFGPGTRLTVT.

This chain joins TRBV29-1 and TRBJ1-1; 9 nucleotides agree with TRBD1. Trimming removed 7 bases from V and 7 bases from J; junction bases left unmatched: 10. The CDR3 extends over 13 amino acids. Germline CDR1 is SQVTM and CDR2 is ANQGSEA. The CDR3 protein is CSGGQDRGGEAFF. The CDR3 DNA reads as TGCAGCGGGGGTCAGGACAGGGGTGGTGAAGCTTTCTTT.

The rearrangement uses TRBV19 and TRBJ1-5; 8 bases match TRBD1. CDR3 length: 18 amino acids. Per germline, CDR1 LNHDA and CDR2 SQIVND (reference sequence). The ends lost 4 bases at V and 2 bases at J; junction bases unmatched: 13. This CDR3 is CASSTWGQGARGNQPQHF. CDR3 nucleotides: TGTGCCAGTAGTACTTGGGGGCAGGGGGCCCGTGGCAATCAGCCCCAGCATTTT.

The CDR3 reads CASSLEGLADEQYF. CDR3 nucleotide sequence: TGTGCCAGCAGCTTAGAGGGACTAGCAGACGAGCAGTACTTC. The V gene is TRBV11-3, the J gene TRBJ2-7; 9 bases match TRBD2. Trimming removed 0 bases from V and 5 bases from J; junction bases left unmatched: 2. Germline values: CDR1 SGHNT, CDR2 YENEEA. This CDR3 has 14 amino acids.

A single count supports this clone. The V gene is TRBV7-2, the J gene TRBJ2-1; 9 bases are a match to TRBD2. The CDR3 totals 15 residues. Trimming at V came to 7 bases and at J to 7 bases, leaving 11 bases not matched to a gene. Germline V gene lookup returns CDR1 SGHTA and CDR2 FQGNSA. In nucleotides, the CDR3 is TGTGCCAGCACGGAGGGTCTAGCGGGGTTTAATGAGCAGTTCTTC. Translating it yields CASTEGLAGFNEQFF.

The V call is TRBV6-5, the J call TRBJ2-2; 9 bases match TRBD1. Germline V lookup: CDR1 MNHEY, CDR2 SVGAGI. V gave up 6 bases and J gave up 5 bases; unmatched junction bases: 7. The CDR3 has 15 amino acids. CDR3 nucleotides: TGTGCCAGCAGCCACGGACAGGGGTGGACCGGGGAGCTGTTTTTT. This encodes CASSHGQGWTGELFF.

The CDR3 here is CASPNSGRPVNEQFF. CDR3 nucleotides: TGTGCCAGTCCTAATAGCGGGAGGCCCGTCAATGAGCAGTTCTTC. The rearrangement uses TRBV6-4 and TRBJ2-1, with 10 bases aligning to TRBD2. The CDR3 has 15 amino acids. The germline CDR1 and CDR2 sequences are MRHNA and SNTAGT. V trimming: 9 bases; J trimming: 6 bases; junction bases outside the gene matches: 11.

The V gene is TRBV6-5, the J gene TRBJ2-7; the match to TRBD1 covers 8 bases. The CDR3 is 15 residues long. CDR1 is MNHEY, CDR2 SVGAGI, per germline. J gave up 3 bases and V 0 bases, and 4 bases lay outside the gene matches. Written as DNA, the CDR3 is TGTGCCAGCAGTTACTCGGGGACAGGAAACTACGAGCAGTACTTC. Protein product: CASSYSGTGNYEQYF.

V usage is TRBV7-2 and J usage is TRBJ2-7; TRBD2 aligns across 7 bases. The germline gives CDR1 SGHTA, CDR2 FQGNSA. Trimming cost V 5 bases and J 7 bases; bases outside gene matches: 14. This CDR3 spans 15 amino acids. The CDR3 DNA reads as TGTGCCAGCAGCCCAGCCCGGGTCGCAGCGGGGGAGCAGTACTTC. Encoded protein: CASSPARVAAGEQYF.

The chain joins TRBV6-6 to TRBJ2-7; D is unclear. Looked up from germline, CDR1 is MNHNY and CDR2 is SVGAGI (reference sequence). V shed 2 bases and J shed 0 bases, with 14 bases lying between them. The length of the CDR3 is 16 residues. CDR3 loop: CASSYGVSRYSYEQYF. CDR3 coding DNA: TGTGCCAGCAGTTACGGAGTCTCTAGATACTCCTACGAGCAGTACTTC.

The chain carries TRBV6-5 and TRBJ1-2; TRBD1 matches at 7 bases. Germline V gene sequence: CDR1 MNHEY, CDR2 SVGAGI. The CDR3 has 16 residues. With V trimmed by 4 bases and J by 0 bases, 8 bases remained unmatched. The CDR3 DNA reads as TGTGCCAGCAGTTCAAGGACAGGACACCCTAACTATGGCTACACCTTC. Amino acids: CASSSRTGHPNYGYTF.

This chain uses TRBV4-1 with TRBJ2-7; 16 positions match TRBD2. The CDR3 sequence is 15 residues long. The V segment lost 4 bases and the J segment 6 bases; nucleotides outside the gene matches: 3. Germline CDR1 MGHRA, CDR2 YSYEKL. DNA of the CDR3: TGCGCCAGCAGCCTGGGACTAGCGGGAGGGCCCGAGCAGTACTTC. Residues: CASSLGLAGGPEQYF.

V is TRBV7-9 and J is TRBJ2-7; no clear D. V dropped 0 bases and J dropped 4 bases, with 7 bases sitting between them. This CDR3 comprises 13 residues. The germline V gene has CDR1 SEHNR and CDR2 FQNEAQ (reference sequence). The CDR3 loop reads CASSLALDYEQYF. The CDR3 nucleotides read TGTGCCAGCAGCTTAGCGCTAGATTACGAGCAGTACTTC.

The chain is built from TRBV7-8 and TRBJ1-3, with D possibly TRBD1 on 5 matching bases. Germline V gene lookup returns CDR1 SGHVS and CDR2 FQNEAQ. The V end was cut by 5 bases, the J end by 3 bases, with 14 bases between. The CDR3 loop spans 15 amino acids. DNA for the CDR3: TGTGCCAGCAGCCTCTCCAGGGTCCTTGGAAACACCATATATTTT. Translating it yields CASSLSRVLGNTIYF.

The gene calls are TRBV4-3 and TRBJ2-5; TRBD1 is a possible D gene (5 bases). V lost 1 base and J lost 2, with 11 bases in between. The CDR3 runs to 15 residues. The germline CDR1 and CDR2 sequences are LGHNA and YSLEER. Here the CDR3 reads CASSQAVGQQETQYF. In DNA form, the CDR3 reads TGCGCCAGCAGCCAAGCTGTGGGGCAGCAAGAGACCCAGTACTTC.

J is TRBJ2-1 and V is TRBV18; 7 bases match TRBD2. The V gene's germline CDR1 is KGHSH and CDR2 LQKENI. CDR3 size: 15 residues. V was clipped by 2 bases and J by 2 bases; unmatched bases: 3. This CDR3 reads CASSPAGTTYNEQFF. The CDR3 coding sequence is TGTGCCAGCTCACCAGCCGGGACTACCTACAATGAGCAGTTCTTC.